This TCR beta chain was sequenced during a study of beta chain features in type 1 diabetes. Study findings and constraints: Shortening that was moderate but significant affected the TCRB CDR3s of Type 1 diabetes patients in all four CD4+ subsets.

This clone was seen only a few times. As yet, its antigen is unknown. Germline CDR1 SQVTM, CDR2 ANQGSEA. The CDR3 runs 13 residues. Unmatched junction bases numbered 2, after V lost 5 bases and J lost 1 base. Sequenced material consisted of expressed TCRB transcripts (all of the isolated RNA was reverse transcribed). Some clones are missing from TCRdb's copy, which holds only in-frame ones; the method was immunoSEQ multiplex PCR. The data hold 500,000 to 850,000 clones, with around an eighth observed a single time. The chain has TRBV29-1 and TRBJ1-1, with 9 bases matching TRBD1. This clonotype originated in a man between 18 and 29 years old with type 1 diabetes. The source material was naive CD4+ T cells from blood. The CDR3 coding sequence is TGCAGCGTTCACAGGGGGCGGAACACTGAAGCTTTCTTT. Encoded protein: CSVHRGRNTEAFF. Looking up the rest from reference TRBV29-1 and TRBJ1-1 gives the full variable domain: SAVISQKPSRDICQRGTSLTIQCQVDSQVTMMFWYRQQPGQSLTLIATANQGSEATYESGFVIDKFPISRPNLTFSTLTVSNMSPEDSSIYLCSVHRGRNTEAFFGQGTRLTVV.